The present TCR beta chain was sequenced within a study of CD8+ T cells in alopecia areata. Notes on this clone: Its target is unknown.

Deletions cut 5 bases from V and 5 bases from J, with 13 bases between. Germline CDR1 and CDR2: MNHNY and SVGAGI (reference sequence). The CDR3 has 14 amino acids. Whole-study findings and limits: Scalp clonality dropped significantly under tofacitinib, as did expanded CD8+ top-100 clones. There were also resident alphabeta T cells of normal skin sequenced in scalp samples.

The sample's treatment: oral pan-JAK inhibitor, 5-10 mg twice daily. Extracted RNA was reverse transcribed into cDNA, the sequencing template. TCRdb's copy holds only in-frame clones and misses some; the assay was immunoSEQ multiplex PCR. This table has roughly 110,000 clones, around 83% appearing once. Sequences were derived from CD8+ T cells sorted from blood, sampled at week 24, from a patient treated with tofacitinib. The rearrangement links TRBV6-6 to TRBJ1-5; possibly TRBD1 for D (6 bases). This clonotype was sampled from a human donor with alopecia areata. The CDR3, as DNA: TGTGCCAGCAGTATTGGACAGATTGATCAGCCCCAGCATTTT. Amino acids: CASSIGQIDQPQHF.